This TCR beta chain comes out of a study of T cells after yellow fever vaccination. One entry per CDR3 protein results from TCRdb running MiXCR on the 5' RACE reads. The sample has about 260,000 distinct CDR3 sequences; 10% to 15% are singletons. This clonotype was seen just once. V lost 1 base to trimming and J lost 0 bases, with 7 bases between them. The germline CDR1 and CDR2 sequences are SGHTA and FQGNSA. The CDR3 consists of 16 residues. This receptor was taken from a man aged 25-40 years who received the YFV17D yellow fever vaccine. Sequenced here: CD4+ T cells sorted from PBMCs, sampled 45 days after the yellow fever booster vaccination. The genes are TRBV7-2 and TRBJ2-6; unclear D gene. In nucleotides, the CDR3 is TGTGCCAGCAGCTTAGGGGTCGGCTCTGGGGCCAACGTCCTGACTTTC. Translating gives CASSLGVGSGANVLTF.